What follows describes a single T cell receptor beta chain. Specified time point: patch test 3, about 24 weeks after DPC sensitization. Treatment indicated: therapeutic diphenylcyclopropenone sensitization with weekly scalp DPC. The donor pool consisted of alopecia patients aged 18 to 70 years, considered suitable for DPC. TCRdb reanalysed the RACE reads using MiXCR and keeps one entry per CDR3 protein. The data show more than 95,000 distinct CDR3 sequences, 25% to 30% seen once. These data come from a study of human T cells and chemical hapten exposure. Material: whole blood, obtained in connection with sensitization to the hapten diphenylcyclopropenone (DPC). This TCR derives from a man aged 40-55 years with alopecia areata. Some clones in this sample may be carry-over from other donors' samples.

In DNA form, the CDR3 reads TGCGCCAGCAGCGGATCAGGGGTCTACGAGCAGTACTTC. Its translation: CASSGSGVYEQYF. The chain uses TRBV5-1 and TRBJ2-7; the D gene is possibly TRBD1 (6 bases). The CDR3 is 13 amino acids. The V and J ends lost 4 bases and 3 bases respectively, with 11 bases between them. CDR1 is SGHRS, CDR2 YFSETQ, per germline.